This TCR beta chain is drawn from a study of blood T cell repertoires in COVID-19 (dated by TCRdb to about 2020). In the study overall: Collaborator samples came from the United States, Italy and Spain and covered acute and convalescent phases of COVID-19. The material from the prospective study consisted of cDNA or gDNA derived from T cells, B-cell-depleted T cells, or PBMCs. The dataset comprised deeply sampled blood TCRbeta repertoires from subjects exposed to, actively infected with, or recovered from COVID-19. The repertoires were released in a freely available public database intended as a resource for research on the immune response to SARS-CoV-2. Samples were obtained from the ongoing ImmuneRACE study (first 160 participants) and from over a thousand subjects provided by 6 global collaborators. The sample metadata nearly always contained a de-identified subject ID, COVID-19 status, age in years and sex. Where HLA class I and class II types were available, the types were taken from metadata supplied by the sample provider, not from assay-based typing. Overall study outcomes, separate from this receptor: The amount of clinical and demographic metadata varied by source and participant and was provided uncurated.

TCRbeta CDR3 regions were amplified from genomic DNA by means of the immunoSEQ Assay, a bias-controlled multiplex PCR. In the paper's pipeline: The number of nucleated cells in each sample was estimated from the amplification of reference gene primers within the assay. Sequence reads were collapsed and filtered to measure the absolute abundance of every unique TCRbeta CDR3 rearrangement. For each sample, productive Simpson clonality was calculated as the square root of Simpson's diversity index across productive rearrangements. TCRdb's version of the immuneACCESS table is confined to in-frame rearrangements and falls short of the full clone set. An unresolved V gene accounts for under half of the shortfall where checked; the remainder is of unknown origin. Clone size and the V and J calls come from that table; the DNA yielded D and trimming. The sample has some 51,000 clones on record, 88% of them singletons. Jointly, the top ten make up just over 9.5% of the sample.

Each collaborating institution followed its own protocols to collect whole blood in K2EDTA tubes. Collaborator samples were shipped for TCRbeta analysis as frozen whole blood, isolated PBMCs, or DNA extracted from either sample type. A word on this clone: This clone's antigen is unknown. Base qualities are not recorded, but no much larger clone differs from it by a single base.

V loses 0 bases at its end and J loses 4 bases; junction bases beyond the gene matches: 4. CDR1 SGDLS and CDR2 YYNGEE are derived from the germline V gene. The CDR3, from cysteine to phenylalanine, totals 16 residues. This entry keeps only the CDR3 DNA: 48 bases, framed from base 1. Source material: peripheral blood. This receptor was identified in a man aged 45-65 years with active COVID-19. This sequence uses TRBV9 and TRBJ2-1; 10 bases in the junction line up with TRBD2. The DNA sequence reads TGTGCCAGCAGCGTAGAAGGGACTAGCGCGTACAATGAGCAGTTCTTC. This is translated as CASSVEGTSAYNEQFF.